This TCR beta chain was sequenced in a study of shared clonotypes between healthy human individuals. The repertoire was sequenced with immunoSEQ multiplex PCR; TCRdb's copy has only in-frame clones and lacks some. The sample carries 500,000 or so clones, roughly 95% recorded once. V lost 1 base, J lost 5 bases, and 7 bases stayed unmatched. This CDR3 region has 16 residues. CDR1 and CDR2 (germline): SSHAT, FNYEAQ (reference sequence). This rearrangement joins TRBV7-7 to TRBJ2-3; the match to TRBD2 covers 9 bases. The sequence derives from a woman aged 25 to 39 in good health. The sequenced sample was naive CD4+ T cells sorted from blood. Subset described: CD45RA+ positively selected. CDR3 sequence: CASSLGVASGIDTQYF. CDR3 coding DNA: TGTGCCAGCAGCTTAGGCGTCGCTAGCGGGATAGATACGCAGTATTTT.